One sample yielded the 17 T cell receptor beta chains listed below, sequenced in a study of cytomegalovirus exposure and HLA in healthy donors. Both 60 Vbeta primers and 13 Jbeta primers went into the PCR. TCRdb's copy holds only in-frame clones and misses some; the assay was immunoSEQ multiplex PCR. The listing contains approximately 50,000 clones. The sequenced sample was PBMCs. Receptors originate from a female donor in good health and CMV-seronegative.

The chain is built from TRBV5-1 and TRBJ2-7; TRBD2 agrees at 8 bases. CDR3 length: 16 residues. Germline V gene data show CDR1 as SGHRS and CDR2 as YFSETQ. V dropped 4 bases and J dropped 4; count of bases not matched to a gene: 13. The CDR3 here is CASSPFGSGTSYEQYF. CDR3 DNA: TGCGCCAGCAGCCCGTTCGGTAGCGGGACTTCATACGAGCAGTACTTC.

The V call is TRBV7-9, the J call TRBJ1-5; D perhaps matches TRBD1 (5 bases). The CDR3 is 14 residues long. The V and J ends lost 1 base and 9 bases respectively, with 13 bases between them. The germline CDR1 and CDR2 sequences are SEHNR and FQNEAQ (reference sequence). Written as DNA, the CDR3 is TGTGCCAGCAGCTTAGAAAGGGGTATTGGGCCCCAGCATTTT. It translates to CASSLERGIGPQHF.

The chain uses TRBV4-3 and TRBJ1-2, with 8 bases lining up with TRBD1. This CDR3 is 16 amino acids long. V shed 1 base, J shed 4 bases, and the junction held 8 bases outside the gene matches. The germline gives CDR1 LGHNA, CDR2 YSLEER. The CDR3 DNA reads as TGCGCCAGCAGCCAAGGAACCAGGGGGCAGTTCTATGGCTACACCTTC. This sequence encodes CASSQGTRGQFYGYTF.

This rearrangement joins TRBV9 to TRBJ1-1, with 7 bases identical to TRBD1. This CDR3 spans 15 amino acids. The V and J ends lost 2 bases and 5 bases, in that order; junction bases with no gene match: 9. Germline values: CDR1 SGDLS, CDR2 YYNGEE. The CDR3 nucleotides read TGTGCCAGCAGCGTCACATCAGGGGGTTGGACTGAAGCTTTCTTT. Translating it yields CASSVTSGGWTEAFF.

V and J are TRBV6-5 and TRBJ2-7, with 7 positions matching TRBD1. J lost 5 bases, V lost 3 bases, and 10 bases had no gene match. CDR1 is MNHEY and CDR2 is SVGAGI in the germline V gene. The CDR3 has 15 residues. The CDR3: CASSYIRQGKDEQYF. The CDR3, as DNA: TGTGCCAGCAGTTATATCCGACAGGGTAAGGACGAGCAGTACTTC.

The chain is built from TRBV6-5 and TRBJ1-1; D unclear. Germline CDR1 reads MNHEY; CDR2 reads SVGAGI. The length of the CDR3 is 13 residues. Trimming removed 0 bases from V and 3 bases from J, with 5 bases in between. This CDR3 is CASSYSSDTEAFF. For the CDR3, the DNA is TGTGCCAGCAGTTACTCGAGTGACACTGAAGCTTTCTTT.

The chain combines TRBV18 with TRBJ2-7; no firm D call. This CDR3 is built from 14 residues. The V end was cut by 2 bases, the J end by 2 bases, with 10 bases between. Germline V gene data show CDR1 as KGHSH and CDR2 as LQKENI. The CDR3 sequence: CASSPLKNTYEQYF. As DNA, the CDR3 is TGTGCCAGCTCACCATTAAAGAACACCTACGAGCAGTACTTC.

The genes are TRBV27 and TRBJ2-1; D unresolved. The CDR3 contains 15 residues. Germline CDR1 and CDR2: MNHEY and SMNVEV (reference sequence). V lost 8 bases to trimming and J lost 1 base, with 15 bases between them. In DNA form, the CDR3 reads TGTGCCAGCGGTGCCTGGCCGATATCCTACAATGAGCAGTTCTTC. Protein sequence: CASGAWPISYNEQFF.

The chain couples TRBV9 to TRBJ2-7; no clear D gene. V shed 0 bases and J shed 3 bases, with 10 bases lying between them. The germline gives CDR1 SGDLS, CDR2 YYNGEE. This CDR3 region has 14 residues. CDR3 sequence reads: CASSVADTHYEQYF. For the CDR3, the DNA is TGTGCCAGCAGCGTAGCTGACACCCACTACGAGCAGTACTTC.

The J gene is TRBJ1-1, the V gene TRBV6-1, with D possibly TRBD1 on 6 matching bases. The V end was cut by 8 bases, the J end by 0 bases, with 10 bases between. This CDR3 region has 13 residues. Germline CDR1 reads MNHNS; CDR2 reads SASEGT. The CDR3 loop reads CASGGHMNTEAFF. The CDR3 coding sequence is TGTGCCAGCGGGGGACATATGAACACTGAAGCTTTCTTT.

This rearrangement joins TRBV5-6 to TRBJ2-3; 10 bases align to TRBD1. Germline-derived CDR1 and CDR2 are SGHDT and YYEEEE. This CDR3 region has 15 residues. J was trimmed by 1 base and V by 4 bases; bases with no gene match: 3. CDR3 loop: CASSDGTGGTDTQYF. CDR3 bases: TGTGCCAGCAGCGACGGGACAGGGGGCACAGATACGCAGTATTTT.

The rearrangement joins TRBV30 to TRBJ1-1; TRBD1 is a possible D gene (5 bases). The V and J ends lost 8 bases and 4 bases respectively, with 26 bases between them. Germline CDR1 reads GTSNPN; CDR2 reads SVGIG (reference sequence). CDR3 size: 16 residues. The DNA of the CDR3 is TGTGCCGGCCGGAGGGCAGGGAACCCCAGGAGCACTGAAGCTTTCTTT. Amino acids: CAGRRAGNPRSTEAFF.

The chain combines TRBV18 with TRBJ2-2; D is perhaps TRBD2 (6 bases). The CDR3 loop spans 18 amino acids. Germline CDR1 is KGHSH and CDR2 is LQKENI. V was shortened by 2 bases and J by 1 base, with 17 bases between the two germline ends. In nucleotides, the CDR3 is TGTGCCAGCTCACCAGTTTTCGCGGGGTCGAAGAACACCGGGGAGCTGTTTTTT. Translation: CASSPVFAGSKNTGELFF.

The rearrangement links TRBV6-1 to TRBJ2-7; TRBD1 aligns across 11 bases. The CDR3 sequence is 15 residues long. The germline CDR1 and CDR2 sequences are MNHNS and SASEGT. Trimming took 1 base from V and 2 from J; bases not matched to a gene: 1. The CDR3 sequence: CASSEGTGGAYEQYF. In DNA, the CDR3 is TGTGCCAGCAGTGAAGGGACAGGGGGCGCCTACGAGCAGTACTTC.

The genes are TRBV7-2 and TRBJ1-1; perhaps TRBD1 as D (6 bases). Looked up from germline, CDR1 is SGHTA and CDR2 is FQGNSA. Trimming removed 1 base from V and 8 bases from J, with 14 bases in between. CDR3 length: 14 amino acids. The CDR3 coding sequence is TGTGCCAGCAGCTTAGTAGGGGAACAGGGCGAAGCTTTCTTT. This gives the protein CASSLVGEQGEAFF.

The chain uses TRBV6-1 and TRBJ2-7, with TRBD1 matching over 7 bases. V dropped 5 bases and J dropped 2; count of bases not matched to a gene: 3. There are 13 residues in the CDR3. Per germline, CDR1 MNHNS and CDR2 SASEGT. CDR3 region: CASSNRGPYEQYF. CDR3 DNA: TGTGCCAGCAGTAACAGGGGACCCTACGAGCAGTACTTC.

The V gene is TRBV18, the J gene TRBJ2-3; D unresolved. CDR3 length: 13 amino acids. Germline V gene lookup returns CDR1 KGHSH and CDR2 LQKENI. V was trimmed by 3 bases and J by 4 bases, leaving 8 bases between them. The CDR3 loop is CASSPSFPDTQYF. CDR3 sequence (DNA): TGTGCCAGCTCACCGTCGTTTCCAGATACGCAGTATTTT.